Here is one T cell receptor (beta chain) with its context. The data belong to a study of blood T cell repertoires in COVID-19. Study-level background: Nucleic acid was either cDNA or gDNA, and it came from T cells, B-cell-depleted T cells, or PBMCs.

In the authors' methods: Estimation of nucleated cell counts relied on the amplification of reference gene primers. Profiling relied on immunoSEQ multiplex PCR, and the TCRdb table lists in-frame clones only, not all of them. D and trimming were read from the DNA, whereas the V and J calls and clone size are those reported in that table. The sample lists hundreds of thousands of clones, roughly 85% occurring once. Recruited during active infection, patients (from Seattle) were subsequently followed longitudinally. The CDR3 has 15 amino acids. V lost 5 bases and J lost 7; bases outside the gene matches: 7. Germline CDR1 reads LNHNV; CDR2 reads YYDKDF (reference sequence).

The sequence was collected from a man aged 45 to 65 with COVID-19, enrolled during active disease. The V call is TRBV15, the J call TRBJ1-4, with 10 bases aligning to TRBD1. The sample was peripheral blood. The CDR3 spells CATSGGQGVSEKLFF. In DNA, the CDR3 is TGTGCCACCAGCGGCGGACAGGGGGTGTCTGAAAAACTGTTTTTT.